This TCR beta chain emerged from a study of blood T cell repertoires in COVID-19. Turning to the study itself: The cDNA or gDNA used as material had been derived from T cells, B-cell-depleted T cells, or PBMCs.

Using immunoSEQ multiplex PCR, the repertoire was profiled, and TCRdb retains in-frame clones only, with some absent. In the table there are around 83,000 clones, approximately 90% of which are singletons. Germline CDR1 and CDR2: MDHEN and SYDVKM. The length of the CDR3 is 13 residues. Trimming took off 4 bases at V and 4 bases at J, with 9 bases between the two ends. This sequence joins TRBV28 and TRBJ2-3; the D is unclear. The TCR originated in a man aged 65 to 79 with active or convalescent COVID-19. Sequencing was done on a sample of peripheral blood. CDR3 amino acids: CASSSYAADTQYF. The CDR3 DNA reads TGTGCCAGCAGTTCCTACGCGGCAGATACGCAGTATTTT.